Following are 10 T cell receptor beta chains from one sample sequenced in a study of cytomegalovirus exposure and HLA in healthy donors. The primer mix had 60 Vbeta and 13 Jbeta primers. TCRdb keeps only in-frame clones here, not all; method: immunoSEQ multiplex PCR. The data contain 130,000 or so clones, approximately 72% of them singletons. Sequenced material: PBMCs. Receptors originate from a man aged 18 to 35 in good health and CMV-seronegative.

The chain couples TRBV6-5 to TRBJ2-7; TRBD1 might be the D (6 bases). Germline lookup yields CDR1 MNHEY and CDR2 SVGAGI. CDR3 length: 15 residues. V gave up 2 bases and J gave up 0 bases, with 11 bases separating them. The CDR3 nucleotides read TGTGCCAGCAGTTACAACGACAGGATCTCCTACGAGCAGTACTTC. Protein: CASSYNDRISYEQYF.

The CDR3 DNA reads as TGTGCCAGCAGCTTTAAGGGAGCCAACGAGCAGTACTTC. Protein sequence: CASSFKGANEQYF. V usage is TRBV13 and J usage is TRBJ2-7, with D possibly matching TRBD2 (5 bases). The germline V gene encodes CDR1 PRHDT and CDR2 FYEKMQ (reference sequence). This CDR3 has 13 residues. The V and J ends lost 3 bases and 5 bases respectively, with 11 bases between them.

This chain uses TRBV5-1 with TRBJ1-2; D is ambiguous. V lost 2 bases and J 7 bases, leaving 12 bases between the germline ends. The CDR3 has 13 residues. The germline CDR1 and CDR2 sequences are SGHRS and YFSETQ. CDR3 protein: CASSLGGGSGYTF. CDR3 in DNA: TGCGCCAGCAGCTTAGGCGGAGGAAGTGGCTACACCTTC.

V gene TRBV19 combines with J gene TRBJ1-1; no reliable D call. This CDR3 spans 15 amino acids. The germline V gene encodes CDR1 LNHDA and CDR2 SQIVND (reference sequence). V was trimmed by 4 bases and J by 8 bases, leaving 20 bases between them. The CDR3 nucleotides read TGTGCCAGTAGTACCAGGCCCGGGAGCACTGGAGAAGCTTTCTTT. As protein: CASSTRPGSTGEAFF.

The chain joins TRBV7-8 to TRBJ2-1; 10 bases align to TRBD1. Germline V gene data show CDR1 as SGHVS and CDR2 as FQNEAQ. V shed 5 bases and J 16 bases; nucleotides not matched to a gene: 17. The length of the CDR3 is 15 residues. The CDR3 DNA sequence: TGTGCCAGCAGCAGCCGGGACAGGGGATTCTATTATAGTTTCTTC. Translation: CASSSRDRGFYYSFF.

The chain combines TRBV5-1 with TRBJ2-7, with D unresolved. V was pared by 5 bases and J by 6 bases, with 15 bases between. The CDR3 sequence is 13 residues long. The germline gives CDR1 SGHRS, CDR2 YFSETQ. The CDR3 sequence is CASRPAFGSEQYF. Here the CDR3 DNA reads TGCGCCAGCAGACCCGCTTTTGGCTCCGAGCAGTACTTC.

V gene TRBV29-1 combines with J gene TRBJ2-3, with D tentatively TRBD2 (6 bases). The V gene lost 7 bases and the J gene lost 4 bases, with 18 bases spanning the gap. The V gene's germline CDR1 is SQVTM and CDR2 ANQGSEA. The CDR3 length is 14 residues. The CDR3: CSGRTTQISDTQYF. DNA of the CDR3: TGCAGCGGGCGGACTACCCAGATTTCAGATACGCAGTATTTT.

The rearrangement joins TRBV30 to TRBJ2-7, with 7 bases lining up with TRBD1. With V trimmed by 3 bases and J by 0 bases, 5 bases remained unmatched. The CDR3 length is 14 residues. Germline-derived CDR1 and CDR2 are GTSNPN and SVGIG (reference sequence). CDR3 nucleotides: TGTGCCTGGAGGAGGGACAGAACCTCCTACGAGCAGTACTTC. This codes for CAWRRDRTSYEQYF.

The V gene is TRBV7-9, the J gene TRBJ2-6; 7 nucleotides line up with TRBD2. V shed 5 bases and J 14 bases; nucleotides not matched to a gene: 12. CDR1 and CDR2 from the germline V gene are SEHNR and FQNEAQ (reference sequence). This CDR3 is 14 amino acids long. The CDR3 protein is CASSPTAGTMILTF. The CDR3 nucleotides read TGTGCCAGCAGCCCGACGGCGGGGACTATGATCCTGACTTTC.

This clone was observed a few times. This chain joins TRBV11-1 and TRBJ1-4; D is ambiguous. V shed 6 bases and J shed 3 bases, with 14 bases lying between them. Germline lookup yields CDR1 SGHAT and CDR2 FQDESV (reference sequence). The CDR3 spans 15 residues. Here the CDR3 DNA reads TGTGCCAGCAGACGGGATCCAACGGCTAATGAAAAACTGTTTTTT. This codes for CASRRDPTANEKLFF.